This passage covers 16 T cell receptor beta chains from one sample sequenced in a study of persistence of HIV-infected CD4 T cells (TCRdb year 2020). The treatment or condition label, as the study defines it: suppressive antiretroviral therapy. Cells were stimulated with anti-CD3/anti-CD28 magnetic beads as a nonspecific positive control representing the CD4+ T cell repertoire. Responding CD4+ T cells were sorted on the basis of upregulation of both CD40 ligand and CD69. These receptors' targets are unknown. TCRbeta repertoires were sequenced from genomic DNA with the immunoSEQ hsTCRB assay version 4 in survey mode. The table comes from immuneACCESS by way of TCRdb, which keeps in-frame sequences with V and J called. Part of the clones is missing from these tables; in studies checked, under half for an unresolved V gene and the rest for unknown reasons. In this sample the table shows 35,000 to 40,000 clones, about 87% of which occur a single time. Approximately 1.2% of the sample goes to the ten largest clones.

Sequencing used CD4+ T cells sorted from PBMCs after 18-hour stimulation, obtained from a patient who received antiretroviral therapy. The cell subset or site label, as the study defines it: CD40L+CD69+ CD4 T cells responding to anti-CD3/anti-CD28 beads, representing the overall repertoire. The receptors stem from an adult man with HIV who was CMV-seropositive.

J is TRBJ2-7 and V is TRBV5-6; TRBD1 aligns across 7 bases. Per the germline V gene, CDR1 is SGHDT and CDR2 is YYEEEE. This CDR3 comprises 15 residues. The V gene end was trimmed by 1 base and the J gene end by 0 bases; junction bases not matched to a gene: 4. CDR3 protein: CASSLPDRDSYEQYF. CDR3 DNA: TGTGCCAGCAGCTTGCCCGACAGGGACTCCTACGAGCAGTACTTC. Full variable domain (rest looked up from reference TRBV5-6 and TRBJ2-7): DAGVTQSPTHLIKTRGQQVTLRCSPKSGHDTVSWYQQALGQGPQFIFQYYEEEERQRGNFPDRFSGHQFPNYSSELNVNALLLGDSALYLCASSLPDRDSYEQYFGPGTRLTVT.

The rearrangement joins TRBV9 to TRBJ2-3; 13 bases are a match to TRBD2. Germline assignment: CDR1 SGDLS and CDR2 YYNGEE. This CDR3 comprises 17 residues. The V and J ends lost 2 bases and 5 bases, in that order; junction bases with no gene match: 8. In DNA, the CDR3 is TGTGCCAGCAGCGTTCCGGGACTAGCGGGGCGAGGAGATACGCAGTATTTT. Translation: CASSVPGLAGRGDTQYF.

The V gene is TRBV11-3, the J gene TRBJ1-2; no firm D call. CDR1 and CDR2 (germline): SGHNT, YENEEA. The CDR3 totals 14 residues. V was pared by 0 bases and J by 7 bases, with 12 bases between. Here the CDR3 DNA reads TGTGCCAGCAGCTTAGACGGAGGTATGGCTGGCTACACCTTC. As protein: CASSLDGGMAGYTF. Using reference TRBV11-3 and TRBJ1-2 for the parts outside the CDR3, the full variable domain is EAGVVQSPRYKIIEKKQPVAFWCNPISGHNTLYWYLQNLGQGPELLIRYENEEAVDDSQLPKDRFSAERLKGVDSTLKIQPAELGDSAVYLCASSLDGGMAGYTFGSGTRLTVV.

This clone was counted once. This rearrangement joins TRBV29-1 to TRBJ1-2; 7 bases are shared with TRBD1. The J segment lost 6 bases and the V segment lost 5 bases, leaving 6 bases of the junction unmatched. The length of the CDR3 is 12 residues. Germline V gene lookup returns CDR1 SQVTM and CDR2 ANQGSEA. CDR3 in amino acids: CSVRQGVHGYTF. The CDR3 DNA reads as TGCAGCGTTCGCCAGGGGGTTCATGGCTACACCTTC.

V gene TRBV27 combines with J gene TRBJ2-7, with 8 bases aligning to TRBD2. The V segment lost 5 bases and the J segment 7 bases; nucleotides outside the gene matches: 19. CDR1 is MNHEY and CDR2 is SMNVEV in the germline V gene (reference sequence). The length of the CDR3 is 17 residues. In DNA, the CDR3 is TGTGCCAGCAGTCGGGACCTATTAGGAGCGGGAGTAGGGGAGCAGTACTTC. Translation gives CASSRDLLGAGVGEQYF.

The V call is TRBV6-6, the J call TRBJ1-1, with no clear D. The CDR3 is 15 residues long. CDR1 and CDR2 from the germline V gene are MNHNY and SVGAGI (reference sequence). V shed 2 bases and J shed 1 base, with 11 bases lying between them. CDR3 amino acids: CASSYEREGNTEAFF. CDR3 DNA sequence: TGTGCCAGCAGTTACGAGCGGGAGGGGAACACTGAAGCTTTCTTT.

The chain couples TRBV12-3 or TRBV12-4 to TRBJ2-7; a weak D match, TRBD1 (6 bases). The CDR3 loop spans 13 amino acids. V was clipped by 5 bases and J by 9 bases, with 17 bases between them. CDR3 in DNA: TGTGCCAGCAGTCGTCAACAGGGCTCGACGCAGTACTTC. Translating gives CASSRQQGSTQYF.

This sequence joins TRBV2 and TRBJ2-5; no reliable D call. Trimming cost V 5 bases and J 4 bases, with 5 bases left between them. The CDR3 has 11 residues. CDR1 is SNHLY and CDR2 is FYNNEI in the germline V gene. The chain's CDR3 is CASSLGETQYF. CDR3 DNA sequence: TGTGCCAGCAGTCTGGGAGAGACCCAGTACTTC.

The V and J genes are TRBV4-2 and TRBJ1-1; weak D call: TRBD1 (6 bases). The germline CDR1 and CDR2 sequences are LGHNA and YNFKEQ. Trimming pared 4 bases from V and 4 bases from J, leaving 16 bases between. CDR3 size: 15 residues. The chain's CDR3 is CASSPMSGAGTEAFF. The CDR3 nucleotides are TGTGCCAGCAGCCCGATGTCGGGGGCAGGCACTGAAGCTTTCTTT.

The chain employs TRBV19 and TRBJ2-1; 11 bases align to TRBD2. The CDR3 is 17 amino acids. Per the germline V gene, CDR1 is LNHDA and CDR2 is SQIVND (reference sequence). V was clipped by 6 bases and J by 5 bases; unmatched bases: 12. CDR3 nucleotides: TGTGCCAGTAGATCATCTAGGGGACTAGCGGACAACAATGAGCAGTTCTTC. Its protein product is CASRSSRGLADNNEQFF.

The genes are TRBV12-5 and TRBJ1-2; 8 nucleotides agree with TRBD1. CDR1 LGHNT and CDR2 FRNRAP come from the germline V gene. This CDR3 contains 14 residues. J lost 0 bases, V lost 7 bases, and 4 bases had no gene match. In nucleotides, the CDR3 is TGTGCTAGTGCCCTGGGACAGGCTAACTATGGCTACACCTTC. Translated, it gives CASALGQANYGYTF.

The chain has TRBV4-1 and TRBJ2-7, with 9 bases aligning to TRBD2. V gave up 0 bases and J gave up 2 bases; unmatched junction bases: 8. This CDR3 has 17 residues. Germline CDR1 and CDR2: MGHRA and YSYEKL. The CDR3 DNA sequence: TGCGCCAGCAGCCAAGATGCCCTAGCGGGGCCACCCTACGAGCAGTACTTC. Residues: CASSQDALAGPPYEQYF.

The chain couples TRBV12-3 or TRBV12-4 to TRBJ1-2, with D maybe TRBD1 (6 bases). V lost 8 bases and J lost 4, with 14 bases in between. The CDR3 is 13 residues long. CDR3 protein: CASVTGGTYGYTF. The CDR3 DNA sequence: TGTGCCAGCGTTACGGGGGGCACCTATGGCTACACCTTC.

The rearrangement links TRBV2 to TRBJ1-2; D is ambiguous. Germline-derived CDR1 and CDR2 are SNHLY and FYNNEI. This CDR3 has 13 amino acids. Trimming took off 5 bases at V and 8 bases at J, with 15 bases between the two ends. In DNA form, the CDR3 reads TGTGCCAGCAGTCCACGGGGTTCTCGCGGCTACACCTTC. Its protein is CASSPRGSRGYTF.

The chain carries TRBV19 and TRBJ2-7; 7 nucleotides agree with TRBD1. The CDR3 contains 12 residues. Trimming removed 4 bases from V and 5 bases from J; junction bases left unmatched: 2. Germline V gives CDR1 LNHDA, CDR2 SQIVND (reference sequence). CDR3 sequence (DNA): TGTGCCAGTAGTACCGACAGGGACGAGCAGTACTTC. It specifies CASSTDRDEQYF. Full variable domain (missing parts from reference TRBV19 and TRBJ2-7): DGGITQSPKYLFRKEGQNVTLSCEQNLNHDAMYWYRQDPGQGLRLIYYSQIVNDFQKGDIAEGYSVSREKKESFPLTVTSAQKNPTAFYLCASSTDRDEQYFGPGTRLTVT.

This clone was seen more than once but under ten times. This rearrangement joins TRBV2 to TRBJ1-5, with 8 bases lining up with TRBD1. This CDR3 region has 15 residues. Unmatched junction bases numbered 5, after V lost 7 bases and J lost 0 bases. CDR1 is SNHLY and CDR2 is FYNNEI in the germline V gene. Here the CDR3 DNA reads TGTGCCAGCACTTGGACAGGGAATAGCAATCAGCCCCAGCATTTT. Translation: CASTWTGNSNQPQHF.